This T cell receptor (beta chain) was observed in a study of identical twins. The CDR3 runs to 14 residues. V was clipped by 0 bases and J by 4 bases, with 9 bases between them. Per the germline V gene, CDR1 is LGHNA and CDR2 is YNFKEQ. As regards this clonotype: The antigen is undetermined.

Findings of the study overall: Cross-sectional statistics, not tracking of the same donors, supported the conclusions.

Everyone who donated was a healthy Caucasian. TCRdb itself ran the 5' RACE reads through MiXCR, one entry per CDR3 protein. The table lists a few hundred thousand distinct CDR3 sequences, 18% of them singletons. Input material: naive T cells sorted from blood. The gene calls are TRBV4-2 and TRBJ1-1; D might be TRBD1 (6 bases). This receptor was taken from a man aged 45-60 years in good health. The CDR3 loop reads CASSQDRGTTEAFF. The CDR3 DNA sequence: TGTGCCAGCAGCCAAGACAGGGGTACCACTGAAGCTTTCTTT.